This TCR beta chain was sequenced in a study of blood T cell repertoires in COVID-19. Study-wide context: The United States, Italy and Spain supplied acute and convalescent COVID-19 samples. T cells, B-cell-depleted T cells, or PBMCs provided the cDNA or gDNA that served as material.

Methods used by the authors: Amplification of reference gene primers provided the estimated nucleated cell counts. TCRdb's table, derived via immunoSEQ multiplex PCR, lists solely in-frame clones and lacks some. D and trimming were read from the DNA, whereas the V and J calls and clone size are those reported in that table. The table includes 25,000 to 35,000 clones, 65% to 85% detected once. This CDR3 comprises 14 residues. V lost 3 bases to trimming and J lost 0 bases, with 8 bases between them. Germline CDR1 is MGHDK and CDR2 is SYGVNS. This sequence originates from an older woman with acute or convalescent COVID-19. Sequenced input: peripheral blood. This chain uses TRBV25-1 with TRBJ2-5; TRBD1 is a possible D gene (6 bases). As DNA, the CDR3 is TGTGCCAGCAGTGATGGACAGTACCAAGAGACCCAGTACTTC. It translates to CASSDGQYQETQYF.